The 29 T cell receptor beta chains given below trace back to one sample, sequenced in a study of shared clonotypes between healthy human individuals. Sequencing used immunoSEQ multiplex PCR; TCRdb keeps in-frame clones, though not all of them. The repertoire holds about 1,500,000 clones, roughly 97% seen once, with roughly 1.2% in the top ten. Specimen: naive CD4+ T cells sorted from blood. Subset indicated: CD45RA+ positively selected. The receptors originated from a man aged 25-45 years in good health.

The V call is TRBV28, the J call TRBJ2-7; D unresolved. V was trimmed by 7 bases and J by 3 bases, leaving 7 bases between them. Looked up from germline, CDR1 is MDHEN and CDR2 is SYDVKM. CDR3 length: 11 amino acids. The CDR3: CASKQHYEQYF. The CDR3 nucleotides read TGTGCCAGCAAACAGCACTACGAGCAGTACTTC.

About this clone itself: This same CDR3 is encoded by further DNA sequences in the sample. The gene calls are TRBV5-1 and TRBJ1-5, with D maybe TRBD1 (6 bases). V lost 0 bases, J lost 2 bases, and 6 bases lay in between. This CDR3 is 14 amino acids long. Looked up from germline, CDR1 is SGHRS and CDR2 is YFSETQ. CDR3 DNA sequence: TGCGCCAGCAGCTTGGGGACAGGCAATCAGCCCCAGCATTTT. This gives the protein CASSLGTGNQPQHF.

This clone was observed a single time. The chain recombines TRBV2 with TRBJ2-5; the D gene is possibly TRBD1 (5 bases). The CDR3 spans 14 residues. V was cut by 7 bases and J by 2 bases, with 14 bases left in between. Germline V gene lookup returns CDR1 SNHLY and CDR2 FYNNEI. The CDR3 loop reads CASTQVTDQETQYF. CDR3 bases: TGTGCCAGCACTCAAGTGACAGATCAAGAGACCCAGTACTTC.

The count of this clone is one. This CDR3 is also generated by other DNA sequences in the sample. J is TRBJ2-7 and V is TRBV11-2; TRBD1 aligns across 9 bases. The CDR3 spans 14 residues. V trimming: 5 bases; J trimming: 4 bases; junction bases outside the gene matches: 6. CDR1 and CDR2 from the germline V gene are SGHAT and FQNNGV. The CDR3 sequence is CASSPGQGIYEQYF. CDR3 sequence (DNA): TGTGCCAGCAGCCCGGGACAGGGAATATACGAGCAGTACTTC.

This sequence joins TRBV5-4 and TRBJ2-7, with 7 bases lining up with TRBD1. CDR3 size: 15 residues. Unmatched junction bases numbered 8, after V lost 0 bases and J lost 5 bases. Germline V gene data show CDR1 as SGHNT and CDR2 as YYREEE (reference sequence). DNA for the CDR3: TGTGCCAGCAGCTTGGGACAGGGCGTTACAGACGAGCAGTACTTC. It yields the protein CASSLGQGVTDEQYF.

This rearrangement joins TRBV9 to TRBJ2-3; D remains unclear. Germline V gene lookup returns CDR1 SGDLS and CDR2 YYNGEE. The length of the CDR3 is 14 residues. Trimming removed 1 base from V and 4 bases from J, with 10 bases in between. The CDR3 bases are TGTGCCAGCAGCGTACACACCTGGTCAGATACGCAGTATTTT. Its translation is CASSVHTWSDTQYF.

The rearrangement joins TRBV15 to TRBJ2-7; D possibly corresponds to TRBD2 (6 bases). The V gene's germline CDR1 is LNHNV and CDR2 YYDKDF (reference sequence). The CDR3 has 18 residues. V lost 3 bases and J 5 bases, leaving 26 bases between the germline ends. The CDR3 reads CATSRNTFPGGPGNEQYF. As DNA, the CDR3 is TGTGCCACCAGCAGGAACACCTTTCCCGGAGGGCCTGGCAACGAGCAGTACTTC. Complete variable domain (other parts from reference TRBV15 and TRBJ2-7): DAMVIQNPRYQVTQFGKPVTLSCSQTLNHNVMYWYQQKSSQAPKLLFHYYDKDFNNEADTPDNFQSRRPNTSFCFLDIRSPGLGDTAMYLCATSRNTFPGGPGNEQYFGPGTRLTVT.

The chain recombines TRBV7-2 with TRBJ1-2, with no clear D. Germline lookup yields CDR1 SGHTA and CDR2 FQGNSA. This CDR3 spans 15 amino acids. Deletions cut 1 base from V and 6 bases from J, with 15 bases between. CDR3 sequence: CASSLVSGRIDGYTF. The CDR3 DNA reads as TGTGCCAGCAGCTTAGTATCGGGCAGAATCGATGGCTACACCTTC.

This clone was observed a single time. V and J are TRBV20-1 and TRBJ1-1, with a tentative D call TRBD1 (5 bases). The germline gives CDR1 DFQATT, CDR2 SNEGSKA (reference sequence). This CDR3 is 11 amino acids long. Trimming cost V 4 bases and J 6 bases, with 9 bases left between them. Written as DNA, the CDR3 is TGCAGTGCTACCAGGGCCTCTGAAGCTTTCTTT. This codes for CSATRASEAFF.

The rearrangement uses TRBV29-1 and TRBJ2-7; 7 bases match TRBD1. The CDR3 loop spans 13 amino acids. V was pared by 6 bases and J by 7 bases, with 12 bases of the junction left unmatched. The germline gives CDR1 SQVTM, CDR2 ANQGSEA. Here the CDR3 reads CSVLFLDREEQYF. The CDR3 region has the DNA TGCAGCGTCCTTTTTTTAGACAGGGAGGAGCAGTACTTC.

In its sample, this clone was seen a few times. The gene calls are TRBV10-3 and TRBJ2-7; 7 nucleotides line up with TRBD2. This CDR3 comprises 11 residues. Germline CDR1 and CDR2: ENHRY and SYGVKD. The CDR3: CATTSVQEQYF. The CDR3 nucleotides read TGTGCAACTACTAGCGTTCAAGAGCAGTACTTC.

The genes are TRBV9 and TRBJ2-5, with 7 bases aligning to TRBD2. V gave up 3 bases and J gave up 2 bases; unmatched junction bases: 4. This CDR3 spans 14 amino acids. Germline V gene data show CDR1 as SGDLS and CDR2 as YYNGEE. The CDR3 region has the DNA TGTGCCAGCAGCGGGGCGGGAGTTCAAGAGACCCAGTACTTC. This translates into CASSGAGVQETQYF.

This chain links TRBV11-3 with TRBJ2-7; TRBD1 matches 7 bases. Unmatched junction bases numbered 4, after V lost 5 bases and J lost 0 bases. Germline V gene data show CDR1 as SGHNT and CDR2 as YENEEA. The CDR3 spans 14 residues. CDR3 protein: CASSRQGDSYEQYF. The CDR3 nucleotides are TGTGCCAGCAGCCGACAGGGAGACTCCTACGAGCAGTACTTC.

The CDR3 coding sequence is TGTGCCAGCAGCTATACAGGGGGAGGTCGTTACGGTGAGCAGTTCTTC. Residues: CASSYTGGGRYGEQFF. The chain has TRBV7-9 and TRBJ2-1; 8 nucleotides line up with TRBD1. The CDR3 is made up of 16 amino acids. V trimming: 4 bases; J trimming: 9 bases; junction bases outside the gene matches: 14. The germline V gene encodes CDR1 SEHNR and CDR2 FQNEAQ (reference sequence).

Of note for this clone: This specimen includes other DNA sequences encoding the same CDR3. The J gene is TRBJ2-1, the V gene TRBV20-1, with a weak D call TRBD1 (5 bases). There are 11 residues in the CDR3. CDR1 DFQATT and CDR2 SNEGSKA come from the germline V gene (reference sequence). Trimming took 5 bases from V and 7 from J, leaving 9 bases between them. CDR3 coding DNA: TGCAGTGCTTTAAGGGGAAATGAGCAGTTCTTC. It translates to CSALRGNEQFF.

For the CDR3, the DNA is TGTGCCAGCAGTGGTTCGACAGGCGGAAACACCATATATTTT. Its protein product is CASSGSTGGNTIYF. The V and J genes are TRBV6-1 and TRBJ1-3, with D perhaps matching TRBD1 (6 bases). The germline V gene encodes CDR1 MNHNS and CDR2 SASEGT. Trimming removed 4 bases from V and 4 bases from J, with 11 bases in between. CDR3 length: 14 amino acids.

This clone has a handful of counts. The CDR3 DNA follows: TGTGCCAGCAGTGGACACCCCTACGAGCAGTACTTC. Encoded protein: CASSGHPYEQYF. V gene TRBV28 combines with J gene TRBJ2-7; possible D gene TRBD1, 5 bases. This CDR3 is 12 amino acids long. The V and J ends lost 5 bases and 2 bases respectively, with 7 bases between them. Germline V gives CDR1 MDHEN, CDR2 SYDVKM. Based on the CDR3 plus reference TRBV28 and TRBJ2-7, the full variable domain is DVKVTQSSRYLVKRTGEKVFLECVQDMDHENMFWYRQDPGLGLRLIYFSYDVKMKEKGDIPEGYSVSREKKERFSLILESASTNQTSMYLCASSGHPYEQYFGPGTRLTVT.

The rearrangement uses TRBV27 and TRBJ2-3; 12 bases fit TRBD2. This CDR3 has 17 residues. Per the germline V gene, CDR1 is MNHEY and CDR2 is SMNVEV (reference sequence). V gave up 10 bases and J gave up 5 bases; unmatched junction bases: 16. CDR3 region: CATRDLGLAGGGDTQYF. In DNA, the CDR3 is TGTGCCACCAGAGATCTGGGGCTAGCGGGAGGGGGAGATACGCAGTATTTT.

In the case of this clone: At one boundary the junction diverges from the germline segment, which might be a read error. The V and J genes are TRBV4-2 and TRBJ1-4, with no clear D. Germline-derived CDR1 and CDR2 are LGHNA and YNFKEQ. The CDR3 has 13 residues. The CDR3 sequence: CASSQGAKEKLFF. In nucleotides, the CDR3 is TGTGCCAGCAGCCAAGGAGCTAAAGAAAAACTGTTTTTT.

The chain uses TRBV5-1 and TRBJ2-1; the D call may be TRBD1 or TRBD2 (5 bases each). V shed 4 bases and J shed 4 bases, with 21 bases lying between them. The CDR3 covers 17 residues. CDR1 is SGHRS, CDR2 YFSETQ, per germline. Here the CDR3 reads CASSGDLGVLKYNEQFF. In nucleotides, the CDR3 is TGCGCCAGCAGCGGTGACCTGGGGGTGTTAAAATACAATGAGCAGTTCTTC.

CDR3 DNA: TGTGCCAGCAGTTTACGGACACCCAACTATGGCTACACCTTC. Amino acid sequence: CASSLRTPNYGYTF. V gene TRBV28 combines with J gene TRBJ1-2, with TRBD1 as a possible D gene (5 bases). Germline CDR1 is MDHEN and CDR2 is SYDVKM. The CDR3 is 14 amino acids. V was cut by 2 bases and J by 2 bases, with 9 bases left in between.

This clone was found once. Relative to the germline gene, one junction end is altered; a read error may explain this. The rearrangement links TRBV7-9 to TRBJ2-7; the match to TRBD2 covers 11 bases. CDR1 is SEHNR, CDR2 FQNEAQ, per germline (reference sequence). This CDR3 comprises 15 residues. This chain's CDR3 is CASSVAGGEIYEQYF. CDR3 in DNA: TGTGCCAGCAGCGTAGCGGGAGGGGAAATTTACGAGCAGTACTTC.

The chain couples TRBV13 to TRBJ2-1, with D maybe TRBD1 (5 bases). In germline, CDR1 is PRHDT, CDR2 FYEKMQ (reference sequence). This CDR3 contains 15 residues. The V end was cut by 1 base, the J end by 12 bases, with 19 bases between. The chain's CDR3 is CASSLVTGGALWQFF. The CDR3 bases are TGTGCCAGCAGCTTAGTTACAGGTGGAGCTCTTTGGCAGTTCTTC.

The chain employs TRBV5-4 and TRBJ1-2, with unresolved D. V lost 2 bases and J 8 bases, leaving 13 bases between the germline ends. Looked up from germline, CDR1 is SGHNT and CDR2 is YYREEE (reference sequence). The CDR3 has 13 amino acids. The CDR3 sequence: CASSFSLQVGYTF. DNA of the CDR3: TGTGCCAGCAGCTTCTCTCTGCAGGTCGGCTACACCTTC.

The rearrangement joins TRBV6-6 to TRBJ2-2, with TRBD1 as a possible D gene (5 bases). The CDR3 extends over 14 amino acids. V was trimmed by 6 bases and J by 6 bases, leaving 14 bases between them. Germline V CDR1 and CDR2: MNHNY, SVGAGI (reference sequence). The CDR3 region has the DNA TGTGCCAGCAGGAGACAGTTGGCCGCCGGGGAGCTGTTTTTT. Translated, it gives CASRRQLAAGELFF.

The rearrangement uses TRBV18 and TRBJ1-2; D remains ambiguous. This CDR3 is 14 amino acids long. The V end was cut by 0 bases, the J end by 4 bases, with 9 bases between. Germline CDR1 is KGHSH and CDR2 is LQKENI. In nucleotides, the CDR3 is TGTGCCAGCTCACCACCGTCCGGTCCCTATGGCTACACCTTC. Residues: CASSPPSGPYGYTF.

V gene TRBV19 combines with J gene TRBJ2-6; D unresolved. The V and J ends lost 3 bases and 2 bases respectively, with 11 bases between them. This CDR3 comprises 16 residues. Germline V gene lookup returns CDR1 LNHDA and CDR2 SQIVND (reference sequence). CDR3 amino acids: CASSIPFNAGANVLTF. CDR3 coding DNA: TGTGCCAGTAGTATCCCGTTCAATGCTGGGGCCAACGTCCTGACTTTC.

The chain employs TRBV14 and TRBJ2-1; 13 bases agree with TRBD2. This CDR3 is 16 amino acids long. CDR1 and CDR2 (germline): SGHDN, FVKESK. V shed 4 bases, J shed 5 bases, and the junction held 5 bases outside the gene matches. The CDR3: CASSPRTSGSDNEQFF. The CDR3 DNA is TGTGCCAGCAGCCCCAGGACTAGCGGGAGTGACAATGAGCAGTTCTTC.

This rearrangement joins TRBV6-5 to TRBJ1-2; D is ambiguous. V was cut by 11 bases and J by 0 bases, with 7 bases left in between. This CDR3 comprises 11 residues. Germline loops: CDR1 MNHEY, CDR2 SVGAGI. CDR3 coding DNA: TGTGCCGCAACATCTAACTATGGCTACACCTTC. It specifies CAATSNYGYTF.